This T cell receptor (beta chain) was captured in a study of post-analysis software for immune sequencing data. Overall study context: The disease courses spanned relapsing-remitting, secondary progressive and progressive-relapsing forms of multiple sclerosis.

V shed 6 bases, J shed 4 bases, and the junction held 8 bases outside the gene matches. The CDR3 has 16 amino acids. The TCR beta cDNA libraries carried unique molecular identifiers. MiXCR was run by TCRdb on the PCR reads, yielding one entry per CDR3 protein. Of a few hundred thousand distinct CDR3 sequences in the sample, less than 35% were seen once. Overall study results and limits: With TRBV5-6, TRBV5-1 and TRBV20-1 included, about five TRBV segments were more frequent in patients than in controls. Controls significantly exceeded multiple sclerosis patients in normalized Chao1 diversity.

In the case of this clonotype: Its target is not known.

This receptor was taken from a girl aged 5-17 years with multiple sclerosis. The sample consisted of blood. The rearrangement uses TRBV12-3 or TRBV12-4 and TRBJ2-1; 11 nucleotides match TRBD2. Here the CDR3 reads CASSLASGGPYNEQFF. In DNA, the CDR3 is TGTGCCAGCAGCCTTGCTAGCGGGGGGCCGTACAATGAGCAGTTCTTC.